Detailed here is one TCR beta chain. Its antigen is not known. The authors prepared the TCRbeta library with unique molecular identifiers. TCRdb processed the PCR reads anew with MiXCR; each CDR3 protein has one entry. The sample gives over 400,000 distinct CDR3 sequences, 43% of which show up once; 25% to 30% is in the top ten. These data come from a study of T-cell reconstitution after alpha-beta-depleted transplantation in children. Study-wide results and limits: About two months after transplant, alpha-beta T cells reportedly came from several hundred expanded graft clones. A year post-transplant, T-cell counts and diversity derived mostly from newly produced T cells. Some patients' high day-60 TCRbeta diversity was attributed to recipient cells surviving conditioning.

The V and J ends lost 4 bases and 1 base, in that order; junction bases with no gene match: 1. The CDR3 consists of 14 residues. The V gene's germline CDR1 is DFQATT and CDR2 SNEGSKA (reference sequence). The source of this sequence is a girl aged 2-10 years with aplastic anemia, due to receive a stem cell transplant. The input for sequencing was PBMCs, taken before TCRalphabeta/CD19-depleted stem cell transplant. This chain joins TRBV20-1 and TRBJ2-2; TRBD2 matches 9 bases. The CDR3 loop reads CSATSGMNTGELFF. In nucleotides, the CDR3 is TGCAGTGCTACTAGCGGGATGAACACCGGGGAGCTGTTTTTT.